Listed below are T cell receptor beta chains from one sample, sequenced in a study of OX40 agonist ivuxolimab in advanced cancers. Assay used: immunoSEQ multiplex PCR; TCRdb lists only in-frame clones, some missing. Here the sample spans about 13,000 clones, approximately 80% being singletons. The input for sequencing was CD4+ or CD8+ T cells sorted from blood, taken in a trial of the OX40 agonist ivuxolimab. Source of these receptors: an adult with an advanced solid tumor such as melanoma, head and neck, liver or kidney cancer. The CDR3 runs from the conserved cysteine through the conserved F or W. D genes are given only for firm matches. Clone size is shown for a subset of rows, as once, few, many or a class of expanded clone.

clone size: once; V gene: TRBV18; D gene: -; J gene: TRBJ2-7; CDR3 protein: CASSLPGSEDEQYF; CDR3 DNA: TGTGCCAGCTCACTCCCCGGGTCAGAGGACGAGCAGTACTTC
clone size: -; V gene: TRBV5-6; D gene: -; J gene: TRBJ1-1; CDR3 protein: CASSLEVRGRSEAFF; CDR3 DNA: TGTGCCAGCAGCTTGGAGGTCCGGGGGAGGAGTGAAGCTTTCTTT
clone size: once; V gene: TRBV5-1; D gene: -; J gene: TRBJ2-1; CDR3 protein: CASSLARGSYNEQFF; CDR3 DNA: TGCGCCAGCAGCTTGGCCAGGGGCTCGTACAATGAGCAGTTCTTC
clone size: -; V gene: TRBV29-1; D gene: -; J gene: TRBJ2-1; CDR3 protein: CSTLNTNNEQFF; CDR3 DNA: TGCAGCACCCTTAACACCAACAATGAGCAGTTCTTC
clone size: -; V gene: TRBV18; D gene: -; J gene: TRBJ2-7; CDR3 protein: CASSPPSSYEQYF; CDR3 DNA: TGTGCCAGCTCACCCCCGAGCTCCTACGAGCAGTACTTC
clone size: -; V gene: TRBV28; D gene: TRBD1; J gene: TRBJ2-7; CDR3 protein: CAIGQGGYEQYF; CDR3 DNA: TGTGCTATCGGACAGGGAGGCTACGAGCAGTACTTC
clone size: few; V gene: TRBV9; D gene: -; J gene: TRBJ2-1; CDR3 protein: CASSVAWDSKPSSYNEQFF; CDR3 DNA: TGTGCCAGCAGCGTAGCATGGGACTCCAAGCCTAGCTCCTACAATGAGCAGTTCTTC
clone size: once; V gene: TRBV4-1; D gene: -; J gene: TRBJ1-2; CDR3 protein: CASSQIGTSWGYTF; CDR3 DNA: TGCGCCAGCAGCCAGATCGGGACTTCCTGGGGCTACACCTTC
clone size: -; V gene: TRBV9; D gene: -; J gene: TRBJ2-7; CDR3 protein: CASSVSGAPGEQYF; CDR3 DNA: TGTGCCAGCAGCGTTAGTGGGGCACCCGGCGAGCAGTACTTC
clone size: -; V gene: TRBV4-1; D gene: -; J gene: TRBJ1-1; CDR3 protein: CASSQEPGVNTEAFF; CDR3 DNA: TGCGCCAGCAGCCAAGAACCGGGAGTGAACACTGAAGCTTTCTTT
clone size: -; V gene: TRBV9; D gene: -; J gene: TRBJ2-1; CDR3 protein: CASSTGNYNEQFF; CDR3 DNA: TGTGCCAGCAGCACCGGGAACTACAATGAGCAGTTCTTC
clone size: -; V gene: TRBV19; D gene: TRBD2; J gene: TRBJ2-1; CDR3 protein: CASSIDLASGAYNEQFF; CDR3 DNA: TGTGCCAGTAGTATAGATTTGGCTAGCGGGGCCTACAATGAGCAGTTCTTC
clone size: -; V gene: TRBV27; D gene: -; J gene: TRBJ2-6; CDR3 protein: CASSPMDSVAGANVLTF; CDR3 DNA: TGTGCCAGCAGTCCTATGGACAGTGTAGCTGGGGCCAACGTCCTGACTTTC
clone size: -; V gene: TRBV27; D gene: TRBD2; J gene: TRBJ2-3; CDR3 protein: CASRLLAGLTDTQYF; CDR3 DNA: TGTGCCAGCCGGCTACTAGCGGGTCTAACAGATACGCAGTATTTT
clone size: -; V gene: TRBV12-5; D gene: TRBD1; J gene: TRBJ2-5; CDR3 protein: CASAPGQGDQETQYF; CDR3 DNA: TGTGCTAGTGCCCCGGGACAGGGTGACCAAGAGACCCAGTACTTC